These T cell receptor beta chains were read from a single sample in a study of blood T cell repertoires in COVID-19. Sequencing was performed with immunoSEQ multiplex PCR; in TCRdb, only in-frame clones are kept and a portion is missing. This table has 150,000 to 200,000 clones, less than 90% appearing once. Sequencing was done on a sample of peripheral blood. All receptors come from a woman between 65 and 79 years old with COVID-19, enrolled during active disease. Each CDR3 is given with its conserved first and last residue. D genes are given only for firm matches. Size values are once, few and many counts, or a class for expanded clones, and some rows have none.

cdr3_nt | cdr3_aa | j_call | v_call | d_call | clone_size
TGTGCCAGCAGTTTGGAAACGGGGGGCTATGGCTACACCTTC | CASSLETGGYGYTF | TRBJ1-2 | TRBV28 | . | .
TGCAGCGTTTCAGGGCCGACAGGGGGCATGGGCACTGAAGCTTTCTTT | CSVSGPTGGMGTEAFF | TRBJ1-1 | TRBV29-1 | TRBD1 | .
TGTGCCTGGAGTGTCGAGGACAGCCCAGGGACCTTC | CAWSVEDSPGTF | TRBJ1-2 | TRBV30 | . | .
TGTGCCAGCGATCTTAGCGGGGCGAACACCGGGGAGCTGTTTTTT | CASDLSGANTGELFF | TRBJ2-2 | TRBV2 | TRBD2 | .
TGTGCCAGCAGTTTACCGGGACTAGCGAAGACCGGGGAGCTGTTTTTT | CASSLPGLAKTGELFF | TRBJ2-2 | TRBV27 | TRBD2 | .
TGTGCCAGCAGCCGGAGACGTCCCAGCCGAGACTATGGCTACACCTTC | CASSRRRPSRDYGYTF | TRBJ1-2 | TRBV14 | . | .
TGCGCCAGCAGCTTGGGCGGGAATTCACCCCTCCACTTT | CASSLGGNSPLHF | TRBJ1-6 | TRBV5-1 | . | .
TGTGCCAGCAGCTTGAAGGGACAGGGAGGGACTGAAGCTTTCTTT | CASSLKGQGGTEAFF | TRBJ1-1 | TRBV7-9 | TRBD1 | .
TGTGCCAGCAGCCAGTTCGGGACAGCTATGAACACTGAAGCTTTCTTT | CASSQFGTAMNTEAFF | TRBJ1-1 | TRBV14 | TRBD1 | .
TGTGCCAGCAGTCGGGGACAGGTCGGCAATGAGCAGTTCTTC | CASSRGQVGNEQFF | TRBJ2-1 | TRBV28 | TRBD1 | .
TGCAGCGTTGCCCGAAGGACAGGGCCAGAGACCCAGTACTTC | CSVARRTGPETQYF | TRBJ2-5 | TRBV29-1 | TRBD1 | .
TGTGCCAGCAGCTTGTCTGGGGGCATGAACACTGAAGCTTTCTTT | CASSLSGGMNTEAFF | TRBJ1-1 | TRBV5-8 | . | .
TGTGCCAGCAGTTTCGTGACAGGGGGCTTCGATGAGCAGTTCTTC | CASSFVTGGFDEQFF | TRBJ2-1 | TRBV28 | TRBD1 | .
TGTGCCAGTAGTATCCAGCGGGAGCCAACCTACGAGCAGTACTTC | CASSIQREPTYEQYF | TRBJ2-7 | TRBV19 | TRBD2 | few
TGTGCCAGCAGTACTAGCGTACTGAACACCGGGGAGCTGTTTTTT | CASSTSVLNTGELFF | TRBJ2-2 | TRBV6-5 | TRBD2 | .
TGTGCCAGCAGCGTAGGACAGGGGCGGACTGAAGCTTTCTTT | CASSVGQGRTEAFF | TRBJ1-1 | TRBV9 | TRBD1 | .
TGCGCCAGCAGCTTATACCCAACGAATCGACTACTCTCCTACAATGAGCAGTTCTTC | CASSLYPTNRLLSYNEQFF | TRBJ2-1 | TRBV5-1 | . | .
TGTGCCAGCAGCGAACAGGGGGGGACTTCACCCCTCCACTTT | CASSEQGGTSPLHF | TRBJ1-6 | TRBV9 | TRBD1 | .
TGTGCCAGCAGTTTCCTAGCGGGAGCGCTCAATGAGCAGTTCTTC | CASSFLAGALNEQFF | TRBJ2-1 | TRBV28 | TRBD2 | .
TGTGCCAGCAGCGTAGCTGTGGGAGGGAACTACAATGAGCAGTTCTTC | CASSVAVGGNYNEQFF | TRBJ2-1 | TRBV9 | TRBD2 | .
TGTGCCAGCAGCCCCGGGGTCCTCGATGAGCAGTTCTTC | CASSPGVLDEQFF | TRBJ2-1 | TRBV3-1/TRBV3-2 | . | .
TGTGCCAGCTCTGCCGGTGGGAACACTGAAGCTTTCTTT | CASSAGGNTEAFF | TRBJ1-1 | TRBV18 | . | .
TGCAGTGGGACTGTTAATGAAAAACTGTTTTTT | CSGTVNEKLFF | TRBJ1-4 | TRBV20-1 | . | .
TGTGCCAGCAGCGCAGGGACAGCGAACACCGGGGAGCTGTTTTTT | CASSAGTANTGELFF | TRBJ2-2 | TRBV9 | TRBD1 | few